These 25 T cell receptor beta chains originate from one sample sequenced in a study of blood T cell repertoires in COVID-19. The method was immunoSEQ multiplex PCR; TCRdb's version includes in-frame clones alone and lacks a portion of them. The sample yields hundreds of thousands of clones, 70% to 85% seen once. Sequencing was carried out using peripheral blood. The source is a man older than 75 with acute or convalescent COVID-19.

The chain couples TRBV10-3 to TRBJ2-6, with unresolved D. The V gene lost 3 bases and the J gene lost 0 bases, with 9 bases spanning the gap. In germline, CDR1 is ENHRY, CDR2 SYGVKD. The CDR3 runs to 16 residues. Written as DNA, the CDR3 is TGTGCCATCAGTGACGCCGGTCACTCTGGGGCCAACGTCCTGACTTTC. Encoded protein: CAISDAGHSGANVLTF.

The DNA of the CDR3 is TGTGCCAGCAGCTCTGGCTCGAGGGCAGCCTCCTCCTACAATGAGCAGTTCTTC. It encodes CASSSGSRAASSYNEQFF. The chain recombines TRBV7-9 with TRBJ2-1; maybe TRBD2 (5 bases). Germline CDR1 reads SEHNR; CDR2 reads FQNEAQ (reference sequence). The CDR3 spans 18 residues. The V and J ends lost 4 bases and 0 bases respectively, with 19 bases between them.

The V and J genes are TRBV25-1 and TRBJ1-1; D is ambiguous. Trimming left V 3 bases short and J 5 bases short, with 13 bases between. CDR3 length equals 14 residues. Germline V gene sequence: CDR1 MGHDK, CDR2 SYGVNS. CDR3 nucleotides: TGTGCCAGCAGTGACAGGTTCCGGGAGACTGAAGCTTTCTTT. Amino acids: CASSDRFRETEAFF.

This clone was detected only a few times. The rearrangement links TRBV5-1 to TRBJ1-2; D gene ambiguous. The CDR3 sequence is 16 residues long. In germline, CDR1 is SGHRS, CDR2 YFSETQ. The V end lost 4 bases, the J end lost 0 bases, and 16 bases lay between the germline ends. DNA for the CDR3: TGCGCCAGCAGCCCCGATTTGTTTCGAGCTAACTATGGCTACACCTTC. It is translated as CASSPDLFRANYGYTF.

This clone occurred a few times. The V and J genes are TRBV19 and TRBJ2-3, with TRBD1 identical over 7 bases. The junction had 11 bases not matched to a gene; V was cut back by 5 bases and J by 6 bases. CDR3 size: 15 residues. The germline CDR1 and CDR2 sequences are LNHDA and SQIVND (reference sequence). In DNA, the CDR3 is TGTGCCAGTAGTCCCGACAGGGTCGAAAGGGATACGCAGTATTTT. Translation gives CASSPDRVERDTQYF.

The chain is built from TRBV28 and TRBJ1-6, with D possibly matching TRBD1 (6 bases). The germline CDR1 and CDR2 sequences are MDHEN and SYDVKM. With 5 bases removed from V and 7 bases from J, the gap between germline ends came to 15 bases. This CDR3 is built from 15 residues. The CDR3 loop is CASSGPGHINSPLHF. The DNA for the CDR3 is TGTGCCAGCAGTGGCCCGGGACACATCAATTCACCCCTCCACTTT.

The chain employs TRBV5-1 and TRBJ2-7; 7 nucleotides agree with TRBD2. From germline, CDR1 is SGHRS and CDR2 YFSETQ. There are 14 residues in the CDR3. The V gene end was trimmed by 4 bases and the J gene end by 3 bases; junction bases not matched to a gene: 7. This CDR3 reads CASSQGPSGYEQYF. CDR3 sequence (DNA): TGCGCCAGCAGCCAAGGCCCTAGCGGCTACGAGCAGTACTTC.

The chain is built from TRBV20-1 and TRBJ1-5, with unresolved D. The germline V and J ends were trimmed by 3 bases and 1 base, with 10 bases remaining between them. Germline lookup yields CDR1 DFQATT and CDR2 SNEGSKA (reference sequence). The length of the CDR3 is 14 residues. CDR3: CSASAGSSNQPQHF. DNA of the CDR3: TGCAGTGCTAGTGCCGGTAGCAGCAATCAGCCCCAGCATTTT.

The V gene is TRBV27, the J gene TRBJ2-1; TRBD1 matches at 9 bases. The germline V gene encodes CDR1 MNHEY and CDR2 SMNVEV (reference sequence). This CDR3 comprises 15 residues. V lost 3 bases, J lost 4 bases, and 4 bases stayed unmatched. The CDR3 reads CASSLNRGRYNEQFF. CDR3 nucleotides: TGTGCCAGCAGTTTGAACAGGGGGCGGTACAATGAGCAGTTCTTC.

This chain joins TRBV4-1 and TRBJ2-1; TRBD1 matches at 11 bases. V dropped 3 bases and J dropped 3; count of bases not matched to a gene: 4. The CDR3 covers 16 residues. Germline V gives CDR1 MGHRA, CDR2 YSYEKL. This chain's CDR3 is CASSQGTGGLYNEQFF. The CDR3 nucleotides are TGCGCCAGCAGCCAGGGGACAGGGGGGCTCTACAATGAGCAGTTCTTC.

The CDR3 sequence is CASSLAGGRETQYF. The CDR3 nucleotides are TGTGCCAGCAGCTTAGCAGGAGGTCGGGAGACCCAGTACTTC. V usage is TRBV7-9 and J usage is TRBJ2-5; D is perhaps TRBD2 (5 bases). Trimming left V 0 bases short and J 5 bases short, with 10 bases between. Per germline, CDR1 SEHNR and CDR2 FQNEAQ (reference sequence). The CDR3 runs to 14 residues.

This clone was detected only a few times. V gene TRBV5-1 combines with J gene TRBJ2-6; D not certain. The V gene's germline CDR1 is SGHRS and CDR2 YFSETQ. The ends were cut back, 4 bases at V and 0 bases at J, with 5 bases in the middle. This CDR3 comprises 14 residues. The CDR3 sequence: CASSAISGANVLTF. In DNA, the CDR3 is TGCGCCAGCAGCGCGATCTCTGGGGCCAACGTCCTGACTTTC.

This clone came up a few times. The chain combines TRBV29-1 with TRBJ2-1; 7 positions match TRBD2. CDR1 is SQVTM and CDR2 is ANQGSEA in the germline V gene. V lost 0 bases and J lost 5; bases outside the gene matches: 7. This CDR3 is 15 amino acids long. The CDR3 is CSVEDLASGNNEQFF. CDR3 DNA: TGCAGCGTTGAAGATCTGGCTAGCGGAAACAATGAGCAGTTCTTC.

The CDR3 here is CASRLAGVTYNEQFF. CDR3 nucleotide sequence: TGTGCCAGCAGGCTAGCGGGAGTAACCTACAATGAGCAGTTCTTC. The chain couples TRBV2 to TRBJ2-1; 10 bases map to TRBD2. Germline V gene sequence: CDR1 SNHLY, CDR2 FYNNEI. J lost 2 bases, V lost 6 bases, and 4 bases had no gene match. This CDR3 is 15 amino acids long. The full variable domain, its missing parts supplied by reference TRBV2 and TRBJ2-1, is EPEVTQTPSHQVTQMGQEVILRCVPISNHLYFYWYRQILGQKVEFLVSFYNNEISEKSEIFDDQFSVERPDGSNFTLKIRSTKLEDSAMYFCASRLAGVTYNEQFFGPGTRLTVL.

This rearrangement joins TRBV18 to TRBJ2-5, with 8 bases identical to TRBD1. CDR3 size: 14 residues. The germline V gene encodes CDR1 KGHSH and CDR2 LQKENI. V lost 3 bases and J lost 5; bases outside the gene matches: 5. The CDR3, as DNA: TGTGCCAGCTCACCTTACAGGGGGTCTGAGACCCAGTACTTC. Translated, it gives CASSPYRGSETQYF.

The rearrangement links TRBV4-1 to TRBJ2-7, with 11 positions matching TRBD2. Germline CDR1 and CDR2: MGHRA and YSYEKL. The CDR3 has 15 amino acids. V shed 3 bases and J 3 bases; nucleotides not matched to a gene: 4. The CDR3 loop reads CASSQTSGEFYEQYF. The CDR3 coding sequence is TGCGCCAGCAGCCAGACTAGCGGGGAGTTCTACGAGCAGTACTTC.

This clone occurred a few times. The V and J genes are TRBV7-6 and TRBJ2-2; tentative D call: TRBD2 (7 bases). The germline CDR1 and CDR2 sequences are SGHVS and FNYEAQ. The CDR3 spans 15 residues. V was clipped by 4 bases and J by 4 bases, with 13 bases between them. CDR3: CASSSGGPGTGELFF. The CDR3, as DNA: TGTGCCAGCAGCTCCGGGGGGCCTGGCACCGGGGAGCTGTTTTTT.

The rearrangement joins TRBV5-4 to TRBJ2-2; 7 bases fit TRBD1. The CDR3 extends over 15 amino acids. Germline CDR1 is SGHNT and CDR2 is YYREEE (reference sequence). Trimming cost V 4 bases and J 1 base; bases outside gene matches: 4. This CDR3 reads CASSGRTGNTGELFF. CDR3 sequence (DNA): TGTGCCAGCAGCGGGCGGACAGGGAACACCGGGGAGCTGTTTTTT. Full variable domain (outside the CDR3, taken from reference TRBV5-4 and TRBJ2-2): ETGVTQSPTHLIKTRGQQVTLRCSSQSGHNTVSWYQQALGQGPQFIFQYYREEENGRGNFPPRFSGLQFPNYSSELNVNALELDDSALYLCASSGRTGNTGELFFGEGSRLTVL.

The V and J genes are TRBV24-1 and TRBJ1-2, with D unresolved. The CDR3 is made up of 13 amino acids. V was clipped by 1 base and J by 8 bases, with 10 bases between them. Germline V gene data show CDR1 as KGHDR and CDR2 as SFDVKD. In DNA, the CDR3 is TGTGCCACCAGTGATTTTACCCGAGGGGGCTACACCTTC. Translating gives CATSDFTRGGYTF.

The V gene is TRBV12-5, the J gene TRBJ1-4; D is possibly TRBD1 (6 bases). This CDR3 has 16 amino acids. V was pared by 1 base and J by 7 bases, with 16 bases between. In germline, CDR1 is LGHNT, CDR2 FRNRAP. CDR3 sequence reads: CASGLETGINFEKLFF. The CDR3 region has the DNA TGTGCTAGTGGTTTGGAAACAGGGATTAATTTTGAAAAACTGTTTTTT.

The chain carries TRBV10-1 and TRBJ2-7, with D maybe TRBD1 (6 bases). This CDR3 spans 16 amino acids. The V and J ends lost 3 bases and 3 bases respectively, with 18 bases between them. Germline V gene data show CDR1 as WNHNN and CDR2 as SYGVQD (reference sequence). The CDR3 reads CASSETPSGRGYEQYF. DNA for the CDR3: TGCGCCAGCAGTGAAACCCCCTCGGGCAGGGGCTACGAGCAGTACTTC.

J is TRBJ1-1 and V is TRBV10-2; D perhaps matches TRBD1 (6 bases). Trimming removed 0 bases from V and 2 bases from J, with 7 bases in between. The CDR3 has 14 residues. Per germline, CDR1 WSHSY and CDR2 SAAADI. CDR3 sequence reads: CASSESGGNTEAFF. CDR3 in DNA: TGCGCCAGCAGTGAGTCAGGGGGAAACACTGAAGCTTTCTTT.

In its sample, this clone was seen a few times. The V and J genes are TRBV4-2 and TRBJ2-7; 7 bases line up with TRBD2. The CDR3 loop spans 17 amino acids. V was pared by 0 bases and J by 4 bases, with 12 bases of the junction left unmatched. Germline-derived CDR1 and CDR2 are LGHNA and YNFKEQ. This CDR3 is CASSQEGSGGSPYEQYF. CDR3 sequence (DNA): TGTGCCAGCAGCCAAGAGGGGAGTGGCGGGAGTCCGTACGAGCAGTACTTC.

The rearrangement links TRBV9 to TRBJ2-7, with 8 positions matching TRBD1. This CDR3 region has 14 residues. CDR1 is SGDLS and CDR2 is YYNGEE in the germline V gene. V shed 4 bases, J shed 4 bases, and the junction held 7 bases outside the gene matches. CDR3 region: CASSPQGAGYEQYF. CDR3 in DNA: TGTGCCAGCAGCCCTCAGGGGGCTGGATACGAGCAGTACTTC. Variable domain in full (rest from reference TRBV9 and TRBJ2-7): DSGVTQTPKHLITATGQRVTLRCSPRSGDLSVYWYQQSLDQGLQFLIQYYNGEERAKGNILERFSAQQFPDLHSELNLSSLELGDSALYFCASSPQGAGYEQYFGPGTRLTVT.

V gene TRBV4-2 combines with J gene TRBJ2-1, with 7 positions matching TRBD1. The CDR3 extends over 12 amino acids. Germline lookup yields CDR1 LGHNA and CDR2 YNFKEQ. The J segment lost 8 bases and the V segment lost 4 bases, leaving 2 bases of the junction unmatched. The CDR3: CASSRQGYEQFF. The CDR3 DNA reads as TGTGCCAGCAGCCGACAGGGTTATGAGCAGTTCTTC.